This passage covers 22 T cell receptor beta chains from one sample sequenced in a study of blood T cells in healthy people across ages. A second PCR of roughly 7 to 11 cycles used a sample-barcoded 5' primer and a J-beta primer mix. MiXCR, run by TCRdb on the 5' RACE reads, gives a single entry per CDR3 protein. The sample has 650,000 or so distinct CDR3 sequences; roughly half are singletons. Specimen: blood. Receptor source: an elderly woman in good health.

This clonotype was detected ten times or more. This rearrangement joins TRBV20-1 to TRBJ2-1, with 7 bases that match TRBD2. The CDR3 covers 12 residues. CDR1 is DFQATT and CDR2 is SNEGSKA in the germline V gene (reference sequence). V was clipped by 6 bases and J by 7 bases; unmatched bases: 6. The CDR3 sequence: CSASGTTNEQFF. In nucleotides, the CDR3 is TGCAGTGCCTCCGGGACTACTAATGAGCAGTTCTTC.

In regard to this clonotype: The junction and the germline gene differ at one end; a read error may be behind it. The V gene is TRBV6-5, the J gene TRBJ1-1; D is perhaps TRBD1 (6 bases). Germline lookup yields CDR1 MNHEY and CDR2 SVGAGI. There are 11 residues in the CDR3. In DNA form, the CDR3 reads TGTTCCAGCAGGGGGAACACTGAAGCTTTCTTT. Protein: CSSRGNTEAFF.

This chain uses TRBV29-1 with TRBJ1-4; TRBD1 matches 10 bases. The CDR3 loop spans 13 amino acids. The germline CDR1 and CDR2 sequences are SQVTM and ANQGSEA. The CDR3 nucleotides are TGCAGGTTCCGGGACAGGGGTAATGAAAAACTGTTTTTT. This encodes CRFRDRGNEKLFF.

On this clonotype itself: One base away lies a much larger clone, so this may be a sequencing read error. This rearrangement joins TRBV2 to TRBJ2-7; D is possibly TRBD1 or TRBD2 (6 bases each). TRBJ2-5 matches the DNA end more closely, so the J call is doubtful. Germline loops: CDR1 SNHLY, CDR2 FYNNEI. This CDR3 has 13 residues. The CDR3 spells CASREGGGETQYF. DNA for the CDR3: TGTGCCAGCAGAGAGGGGGGTGGGGAGACCCAGTACTTC.

This clonotype was counted ten times or more. The V gene is TRBV9, the J gene TRBJ2-3; D possibly corresponds to TRBD2 (6 bases). V was pared by 0 bases and J by 5 bases, with 10 bases between. This CDR3 has 14 amino acids. The germline V gene has CDR1 SGDLS and CDR2 YYNGEE. DNA of the CDR3: TGTGCCAGCAGCGTAGAAGGCGGGGAAGATACGCAGTATTTT. It encodes CASSVEGGEDTQYF. Looking up the rest from reference TRBV9 and TRBJ2-3 gives the full variable domain: DSGVTQTPKHLITATGQRVTLRCSPRSGDLSVYWYQQSLDQGLQFLIQYYNGEERAKGNILERFSAQQFPDLHSELNLSSLELGDSALYFCASSVEGGEDTQYFGPGTRLTVL.

Notes on this clonotype: It may be a read error: a sequence one base away is much more abundant. The rearrangement links TRBV12-3 or TRBV12-4 to TRBJ2-3; 9 bases fit TRBD2. The CDR3 has 14 amino acids. The CDR3 nucleotides read TGTGCCAGCGGTTTAATTAGCGGGGGTGATACGCAGTATTTT. Its translation is CASGLISGGDTQYF.

This clonotype has at least ten counts. The J gene is TRBJ2-1, the V gene TRBV9; 14 bases are a match to TRBD2. The CDR3 is 18 residues long. Trimming took 3 bases from V and 1 from J; bases not matched to a gene: 6. Germline V CDR1 and CDR2: SGDLS, YYNGEE. Written as DNA, the CDR3 is TGTGCCAGCAGCGCCGGGACTAGCGGGGGTTTTTCCTACAATGAGCAGTTCTTC. It codes for CASSAGTSGGFSYNEQFF.

This sequence joins TRBV12-3 or TRBV12-4 and TRBJ2-7, with D hard to call. The V end was cut by 4 bases, the J end by 6 bases, with 10 bases between. The CDR3 sequence is 12 residues long. The CDR3 is CASSYGGLEQYF. CDR3 DNA sequence: TGTGCCAGCAGTTACGGTGGTCTCGAGCAGTACTTC.

This chain joins TRBV18 and TRBJ1-3; no definite D call. Between the trimmed V and J ends, which lost 6 bases and 0 bases, there was a span of 12 bases. The CDR3 runs to 15 residues. Germline CDR1 KGHSH, CDR2 LQKENI. Here the CDR3 reads CASSPSSISGNTIYF. CDR3 coding DNA: TGTGCCAGCTCCCCCTCCTCGATCTCTGGAAACACCATATATTTT.

V is TRBV5-1 and J is TRBJ2-7; a weak D match, TRBD1 (5 bases). The J call may be incorrect, as the DNA end agrees better with TRBJ2-5. Germline V CDR1 and CDR2: SGHRS, YFSETQ. The CDR3 loop spans 15 amino acids. The chain's CDR3 is CASRWTQGWIETQYF. The CDR3 DNA follows: TGCGCCAGCAGATGGACGCAGGGTTGGATAGAGACCCAGTACTTC.

This clonotype showed up just once. With a much larger clone just one base away, this may be a read error. V and J are TRBV4-2 and TRBJ1-6; the D is unclear. This CDR3 has 12 residues. The germline V gene has CDR1 LGHNA and CDR2 YNFKEQ. V was pared by 6 bases and J by 11 bases, with 11 bases between. The CDR3, as DNA: TGTGCCAGCAGTACCTCCGGGCCACCCCTCCACTTT. It encodes CASSTSGPPLHF.

This clonotype was picked up a small number of times. The V and J genes are TRBV13 and TRBJ2-1; 14 bases are shared with TRBD2. After removal of 3 bases from V and 2 bases from J, the junction contained 3 bases not matched to a gene. Germline V gene sequence: CDR1 PRHDT, CDR2 FYEKMQ (reference sequence). The CDR3 is made up of 17 amino acids. CDR3 region: CASSFGTSGRAYNEQFF. CDR3 sequence (DNA): TGTGCCAGCAGCTTTGGGACTAGCGGGAGAGCCTACAATGAGCAGTTCTTC.

The V and J genes are TRBV7-8 and TRBJ1-1, with D hard to call. This CDR3 comprises 16 residues. V dropped 5 bases and J dropped 0 bases, with 16 bases sitting between them. Germline V gene lookup returns CDR1 SGHVS and CDR2 FQNEAQ. CDR3 nucleotide sequence: TGTGCCAGCAGCCCTAGGACTACCCATCTGAACACTGAAGCTTTCTTT. This encodes CASSPRTTHLNTEAFF.

The chain combines TRBV6-1 with TRBJ1-2; D is uncertain. Germline V gene sequence: CDR1 MNHNS, CDR2 SASEGT. V lost 8 bases to trimming and J lost 4 bases, with 17 bases between them. The CDR3 spans 14 residues. CDR3 sequence reads: CASVINRDFYGYTF. CDR3 nucleotide sequence: TGTGCCAGCGTTATTAACCGGGATTTCTATGGCTACACCTTC.

The CDR3 coding sequence is TGTGGGACAGGGGGTAGTTGGAATGAGCAGTACTTC. It specifies CGTGGSWNEQYF. This sequence joins TRBV28 and TRBJ2-7; 10 bases fit TRBD1. The CDR3 loop spans 12 amino acids. Looked up from germline, CDR1 is MDHEN and CDR2 is SYDVKM.

This chain connects TRBV2 to TRBJ2-5; 7 bases fit TRBD1. Trimming at V came to 4 bases and at J to 4 bases, leaving 6 bases not matched to a gene. CDR1 and CDR2 (germline): SNHLY, FYNNEI. The length of the CDR3 is 14 residues. This chain's CDR3 is CASSGTGAGETQYF. CDR3 DNA sequence: TGTGCCAGCAGTGGAACAGGGGCCGGAGAGACCCAGTACTTC.

The genes are TRBV12-3 or TRBV12-4 and TRBJ2-1, with TRBD2 matching over 14 bases. The CDR3 spans 13 residues. V was pared by 6 bases and J by 8 bases, with 0 bases of the junction left unmatched. Here the CDR3 DNA reads TGTGCCAGCAGGGGACTAGCGGGAGATGAGCAGTTCTTC. Translating gives CASRGLAGDEQFF.

V and J are TRBV27 and TRBJ2-7, with D possibly being TRBD2 (5 bases). CDR1 and CDR2 from the germline V gene are MNHEY and SMNVEV (reference sequence). This CDR3 region has 11 residues. Deletions cut 10 bases from V and 6 bases from J, with 13 bases between. Here the CDR3 reads CATQGRGEQYF. CDR3 in DNA: TGTGCCACCCAAGGCCGGGGCGAGCAGTACTTC.

The chain uses TRBV7-2 and TRBJ2-5; TRBD2 aligns across 10 bases. The CDR3 is 18 residues long. V shed 1 base, J shed 1 base, and the junction held 9 bases outside the gene matches. Germline loops: CDR1 SGHTA, CDR2 FQGNSA. CDR3 in amino acids: CASSLVLGLAGAQETQYF. The DNA of the CDR3 is TGTGCCAGCAGCTTAGTATTAGGGCTAGCGGGGGCCCAAGAGACCCAGTACTTC.

This chain connects TRBV6-6 to TRBJ2-2; possible D gene TRBD1, 6 bases. This CDR3 contains 16 residues. Trimming cost V 6 bases and J 1 base, with 15 bases left between them. Germline V gene sequence: CDR1 MNHNY, CDR2 SVGAGI (reference sequence). CDR3 nucleotides: TGTGCCAGCAGGATCCCGGGACACATGAACACCGGGGAGCTGTTTTTT. Translated: CASRIPGHMNTGELFF.

Of note for this clonotype: A junction boundary mismatches the germline segment, possibly from a read error. V is TRBV7-2 and J is TRBJ2-3; D gene unclear. The germline gives CDR1 SGHTA, CDR2 FQGNSA. This CDR3 has 14 residues. The DNA of the CDR3 is TGTGTCAGCAGCTTAGGCACAGTTGGGGATACGCAGTATTTT. This sequence encodes CVSSLGTVGDTQYF.

This clonotype was counted at least ten times. This chain's CDR3 is CAWSKPPRLNTDTQYF. CDR3 bases: TGTGCCTGGAGTAAACCGCCCCGACTAAACACAGATACGCAGTATTTT. The chain combines TRBV30 with TRBJ2-3, with D tentatively TRBD2 (5 bases). The CDR3 consists of 16 residues. Germline V gives CDR1 GTSNPN, CDR2 SVGIG (reference sequence). Trimming cost V 2 bases and J 2 bases, with 17 bases left between them.